This TCR beta chain emerged from a study of blood T cell repertoires in COVID-19. Looking at the study overall: COVID-19 samples from acute and convalescent phases originated in the United States, Italy and Spain. T cells, B-cell-depleted T cells, or PBMCs provided the cDNA or gDNA that served as material.

Study processing details: The assay estimated nucleated cells by amplifying reference gene primers. The assay was immunoSEQ multiplex PCR, and TCRdb's table has in-frame clones only and misses some. V, J and clone size are taken as reported in that table, and D and trimming were inferred from the DNA itself. The data hold 170,000 or so clones, with approximately 83% observed a single time. Germline-derived CDR1 and CDR2 are SNHLY and FYNNEI. The CDR3 extends over 12 amino acids. Trimming took off 5 bases at V and 1 base at J, with 5 bases between the two ends. This TCR was recovered from a woman aged 55-69 years with acute or convalescent COVID-19. Material for sequencing was peripheral blood. The chain couples TRBV2 to TRBJ1-1; no clear D. This CDR3 is CASSSGNTEAFF. The CDR3 DNA reads TGTGCCAGCAGTTCCGGGAACACTGAAGCTTTCTTT.